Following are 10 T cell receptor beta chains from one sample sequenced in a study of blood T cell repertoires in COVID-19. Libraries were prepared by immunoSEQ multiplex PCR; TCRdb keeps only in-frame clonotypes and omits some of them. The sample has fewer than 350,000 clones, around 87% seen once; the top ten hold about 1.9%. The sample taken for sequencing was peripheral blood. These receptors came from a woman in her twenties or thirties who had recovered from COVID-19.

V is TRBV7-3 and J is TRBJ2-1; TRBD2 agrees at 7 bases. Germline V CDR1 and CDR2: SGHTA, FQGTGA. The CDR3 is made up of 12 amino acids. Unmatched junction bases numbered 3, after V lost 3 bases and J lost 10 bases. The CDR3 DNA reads TGTGCCAGCAGCTTCCCGGGAGGCGAGCAGTTCTTC. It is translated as CASSFPGGEQFF.

This CDR3 reads CASSKKQGANTEAFF. In DNA, the CDR3 is TGTGCCAGTAGTAAAAAACAGGGGGCGAACACTGAAGCTTTCTTT. This chain uses TRBV19 with TRBJ1-1; TRBD1 matches at 9 bases. Germline V gene data show CDR1 as LNHDA and CDR2 as SQIVND (reference sequence). V trimming: 4 bases; J trimming: 1 base; junction bases outside the gene matches: 4. The CDR3 sequence is 15 residues long. Full variable domain (outside the CDR3, taken from reference TRBV19 and TRBJ1-1): DGGITQSPKYLFRKEGQNVTLSCEQNLNHDAMYWYRQDPGQGLRLIYYSQIVNDFQKGDIAEGYSVSREKKESFPLTVTSAQKNPTAFYLCASSKKQGANTEAFFGQGTRLTVV.

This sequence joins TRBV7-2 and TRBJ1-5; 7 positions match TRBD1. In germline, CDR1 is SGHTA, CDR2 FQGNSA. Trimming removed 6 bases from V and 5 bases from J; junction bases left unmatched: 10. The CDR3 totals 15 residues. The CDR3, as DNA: TGTGCCAGCAGGACCCCCGGACAGGAGGATCAGCCCCAGCATTTT. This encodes CASRTPGQEDQPQHF.

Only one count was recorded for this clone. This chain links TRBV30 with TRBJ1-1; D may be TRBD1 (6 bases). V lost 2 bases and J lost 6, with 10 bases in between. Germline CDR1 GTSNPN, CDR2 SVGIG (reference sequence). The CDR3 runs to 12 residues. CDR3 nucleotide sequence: TGTGCCTGGAGTCAAGGGGGAGCTGAAGCTTTCTTT. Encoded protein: CAWSQGGAEAFF. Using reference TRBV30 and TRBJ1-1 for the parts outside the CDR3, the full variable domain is SQTIHQWPATLVQPVGSPLSLECTVEGTSNPNLYWYRQAAGRGLQLLFYSVGIGQISSEVPQNLSASRPQDRQFILSSKKLLLSDSGFYLCAWSQGGAEAFFGQGTRLTVV.

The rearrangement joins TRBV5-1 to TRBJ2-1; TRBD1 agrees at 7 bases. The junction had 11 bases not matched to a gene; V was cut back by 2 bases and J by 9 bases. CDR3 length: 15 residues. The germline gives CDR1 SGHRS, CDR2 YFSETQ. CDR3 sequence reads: CASSFGDRDGGEQFF. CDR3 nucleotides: TGCGCCAGCAGCTTTGGAGACAGGGACGGCGGTGAGCAGTTCTTC.

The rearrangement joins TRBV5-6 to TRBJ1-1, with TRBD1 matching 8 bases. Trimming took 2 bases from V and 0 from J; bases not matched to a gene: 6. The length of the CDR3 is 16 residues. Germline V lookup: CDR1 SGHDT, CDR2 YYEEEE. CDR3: CASSFITGGMNTEAFF. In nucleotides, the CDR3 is TGTGCCAGCAGCTTTATAACAGGGGGTATGAACACTGAAGCTTTCTTT.

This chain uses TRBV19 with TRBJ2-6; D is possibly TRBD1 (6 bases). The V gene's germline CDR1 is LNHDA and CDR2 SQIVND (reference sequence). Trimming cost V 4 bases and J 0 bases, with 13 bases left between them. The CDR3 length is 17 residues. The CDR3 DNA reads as TGTGCCAGTAGTACACAGGGTGTCAGCTCTGGGGCCAACGTCCTGACTTTC. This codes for CASSTQGVSSGANVLTF.

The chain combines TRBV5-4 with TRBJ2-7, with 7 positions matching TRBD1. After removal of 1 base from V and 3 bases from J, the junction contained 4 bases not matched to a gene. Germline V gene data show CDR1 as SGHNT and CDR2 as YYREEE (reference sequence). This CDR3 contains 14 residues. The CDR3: CASSLRQGDYEQYF. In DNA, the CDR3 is TGTGCCAGCAGCTTGAGGCAGGGGGACTACGAGCAGTACTTC.

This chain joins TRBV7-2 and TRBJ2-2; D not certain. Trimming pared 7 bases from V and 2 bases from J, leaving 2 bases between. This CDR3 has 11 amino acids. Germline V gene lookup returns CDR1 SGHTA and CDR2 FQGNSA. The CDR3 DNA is TGTGCCAGCACTAACACCGGGGAGCTGTTTTTT. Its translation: CASTNTGELFF.

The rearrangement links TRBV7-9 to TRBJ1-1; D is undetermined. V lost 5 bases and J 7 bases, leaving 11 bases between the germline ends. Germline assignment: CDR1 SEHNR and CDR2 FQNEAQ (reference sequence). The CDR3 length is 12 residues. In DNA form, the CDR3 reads TGTGCCAGCAGCCAAAACAACCTTGAAGCTTTCTTT. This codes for CASSQNNLEAFF.